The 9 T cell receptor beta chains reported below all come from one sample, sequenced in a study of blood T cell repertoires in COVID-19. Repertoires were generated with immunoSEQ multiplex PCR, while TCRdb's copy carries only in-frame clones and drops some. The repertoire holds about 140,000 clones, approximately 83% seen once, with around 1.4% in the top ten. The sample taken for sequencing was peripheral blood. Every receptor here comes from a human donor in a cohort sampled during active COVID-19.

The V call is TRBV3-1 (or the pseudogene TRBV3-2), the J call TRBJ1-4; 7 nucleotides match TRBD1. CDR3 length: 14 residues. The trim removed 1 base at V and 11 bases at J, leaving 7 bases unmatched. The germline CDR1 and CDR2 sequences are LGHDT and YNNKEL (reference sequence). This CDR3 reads CASSQGQGIRKLFF. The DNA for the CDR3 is TGTGCCAGCAGCCAAGGACAGGGAATACGGAAACTGTTTTTT.

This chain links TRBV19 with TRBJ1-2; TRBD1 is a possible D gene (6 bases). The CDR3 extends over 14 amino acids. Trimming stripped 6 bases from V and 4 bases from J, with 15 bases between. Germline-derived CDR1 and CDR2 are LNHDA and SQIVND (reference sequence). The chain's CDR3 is CASRRLQGIYGYTF. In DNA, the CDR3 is TGTGCCAGTAGACGACTACAGGGAATCTATGGCTACACCTTC.

CDR3 bases: TGTGCCAGCAGCAAAGGCGTTCCTTCAATTCGCACTGAAGCTTTCTTT. Translating it yields CASSKGVPSIRTEAFF. The V gene is TRBV3-1 (or the pseudogene TRBV3-2), the J gene TRBJ1-1; D remains unclear. Germline CDR1 LGHDT, CDR2 YNNKEL (reference sequence). V was cut by 5 bases and J by 4 bases, with 20 bases left in between. The CDR3 is made up of 16 amino acids.

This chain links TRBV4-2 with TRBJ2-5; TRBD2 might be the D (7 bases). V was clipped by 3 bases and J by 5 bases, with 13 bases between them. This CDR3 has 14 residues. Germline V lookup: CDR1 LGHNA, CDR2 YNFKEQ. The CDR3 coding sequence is TGTGCCAGCAGCCAGGGGGGGGCTGGGGAGACCCAGTACTTC. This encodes CASSQGGAGETQYF.

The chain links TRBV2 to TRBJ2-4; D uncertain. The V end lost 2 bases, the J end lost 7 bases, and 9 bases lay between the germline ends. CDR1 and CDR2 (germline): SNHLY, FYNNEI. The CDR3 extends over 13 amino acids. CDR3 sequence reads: CASSESVSNIQYF. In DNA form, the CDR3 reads TGTGCCAGCAGTGAATCGGTATCTAACATTCAGTACTTC.

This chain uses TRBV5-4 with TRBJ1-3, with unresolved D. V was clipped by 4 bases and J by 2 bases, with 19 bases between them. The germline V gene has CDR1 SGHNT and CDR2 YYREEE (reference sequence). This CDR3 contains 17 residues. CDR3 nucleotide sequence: TGTGCCAGCAGCCCGGGTGCTCTCGGCCCCACTGGAAACACCATATATTTT. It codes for CASSPGALGPTGNTIYF.

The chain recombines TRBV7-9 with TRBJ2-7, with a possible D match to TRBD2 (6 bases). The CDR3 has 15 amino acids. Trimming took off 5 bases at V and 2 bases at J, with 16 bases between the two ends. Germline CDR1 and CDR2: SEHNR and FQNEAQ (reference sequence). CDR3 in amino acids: CASSPGRGSPYEQYF. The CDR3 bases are TGTGCCAGCAGCCCCGGGAGAGGTTCTCCCTACGAGCAGTACTTC.

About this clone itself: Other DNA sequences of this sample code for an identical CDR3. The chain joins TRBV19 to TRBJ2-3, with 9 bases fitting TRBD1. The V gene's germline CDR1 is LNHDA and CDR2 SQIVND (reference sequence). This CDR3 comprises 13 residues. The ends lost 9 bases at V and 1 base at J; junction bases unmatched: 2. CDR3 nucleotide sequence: TGTGCCAGCCGGGACAGGGGCACAGATACGCAGTATTTT. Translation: CASRDRGTDTQYF. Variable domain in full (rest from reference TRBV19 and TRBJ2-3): DGGITQSPKYLFRKEGQNVTLSCEQNLNHDAMYWYRQDPGQGLRLIYYSQIVNDFQKGDIAEGYSVSREKKESFPLTVTSAQKNPTAFYLCASRDRGTDTQYFGPGTRLTVL.

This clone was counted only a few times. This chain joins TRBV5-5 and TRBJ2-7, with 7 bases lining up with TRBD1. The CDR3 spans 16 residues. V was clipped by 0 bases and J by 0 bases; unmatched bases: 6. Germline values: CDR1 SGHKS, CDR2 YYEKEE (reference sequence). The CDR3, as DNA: TGTGCCAGCAGCTTGGCCCGGGGACAGCTCTCCTACGAGCAGTACTTC. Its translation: CASSLARGQLSYEQYF.